This entry lists 5 T cell receptor beta chains sequenced from one sample in a study of identical twins. TCRdb re-analysed the 5' RACE reads in MiXCR, keeping a single row per CDR3 protein. Here the sample spans some 1,600,000 distinct CDR3 sequences, under 35% being singletons. Input material: cord blood. All receptors derive from a newborn girl in good health.

This clonotype was observed a handful of times. J is TRBJ2-3 and V is TRBV24-1; D unresolved. The CDR3 totals 13 residues. Trimming left V 3 bases short and J 7 bases short, with 10 bases between. Germline assignment: CDR1 KGHDR and CDR2 SFDVKD. CDR3 region: CATSDPQAYTQYF. The CDR3 nucleotides read TGTGCCACCAGTGATCCCCAGGCTTATACGCAGTATTTT.

This clonotype was found many times. The chain links TRBV7-9 to TRBJ1-2; no firm D call. The germline V and J ends were trimmed by 6 bases and 1 base, with 9 bases remaining between them. This CDR3 has 13 residues. Per the germline V gene, CDR1 is SEHNR and CDR2 is FQNEAQ (reference sequence). CDR3 protein: CASRGAVNYGYTF. CDR3 coding DNA: TGTGCCAGCAGAGGAGCAGTTAACTATGGCTACACCTTC.

In its sample, this clonotype was seen a few times. As DNA, the CDR3 is TGCGCCAGCAGCTTGGCCGGTAGGGTCGAGCAGTACTTC. Protein: CASSLAGRVEQYF. This chain connects TRBV5-1 to TRBJ2-7; D gene ambiguous. V dropped 0 bases and J dropped 6 bases, with 10 bases sitting between them. The CDR3 is made up of 13 amino acids. CDR1 SGHRS and CDR2 YFSETQ come from the germline V gene.

The chain is built from TRBV28 and TRBJ1-1, with a weak D call TRBD1 (5 bases). The CDR3 is 16 amino acids. Trimming cost V 7 bases and J 0 bases, with 18 bases left between them. The germline CDR1 and CDR2 sequences are MDHEN and SYDVKM. For the CDR3, the DNA is TGTGCCAGCATGACCCTTACAGGAGCGATGAACACTGAAGCTTTCTTT. The encoded protein is CASMTLTGAMNTEAFF. Looking up the rest from reference TRBV28 and TRBJ1-1 gives the full variable domain: DVKVTQSSRYLVKRTGEKVFLECVQDMDHENMFWYRQDPGLGLRLIYFSYDVKMKEKGDIPEGYSVSREKKERFSLILESASTNQTSMYLCASMTLTGAMNTEAFFGQGTRLTVV.

The V and J genes are TRBV2 and TRBJ1-2; no clear D. V was shortened by 8 bases and J by 6 bases, with 7 bases between the two germline ends. The CDR3 runs to 10 residues. In germline, CDR1 is SNHLY, CDR2 FYNNEI. The CDR3 loop is CASEGNGYTF. The CDR3 coding sequence is TGTGCCAGCGAGGGAAATGGCTACACCTTC.